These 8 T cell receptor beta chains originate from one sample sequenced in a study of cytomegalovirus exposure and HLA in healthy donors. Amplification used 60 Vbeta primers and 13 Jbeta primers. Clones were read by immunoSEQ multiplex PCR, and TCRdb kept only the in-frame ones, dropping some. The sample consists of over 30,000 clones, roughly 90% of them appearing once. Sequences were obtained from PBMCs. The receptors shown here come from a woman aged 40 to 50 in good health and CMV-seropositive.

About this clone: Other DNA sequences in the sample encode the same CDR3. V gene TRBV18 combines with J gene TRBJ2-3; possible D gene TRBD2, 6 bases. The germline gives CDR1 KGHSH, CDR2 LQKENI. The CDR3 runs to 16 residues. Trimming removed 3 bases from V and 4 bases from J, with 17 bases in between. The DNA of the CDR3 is TGTGCCAGCTCACCGCGATTGGAGGGCGGGGCAGATACGCAGTATTTT. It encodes CASSPRLEGGADTQYF.

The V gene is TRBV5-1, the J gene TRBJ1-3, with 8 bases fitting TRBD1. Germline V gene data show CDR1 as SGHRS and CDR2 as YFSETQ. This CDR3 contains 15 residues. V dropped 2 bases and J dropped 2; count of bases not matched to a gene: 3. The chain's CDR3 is CASSLRQGTGNTIYF. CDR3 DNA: TGCGCCAGCAGCTTACGACAGGGGACTGGAAACACCATATATTTT.

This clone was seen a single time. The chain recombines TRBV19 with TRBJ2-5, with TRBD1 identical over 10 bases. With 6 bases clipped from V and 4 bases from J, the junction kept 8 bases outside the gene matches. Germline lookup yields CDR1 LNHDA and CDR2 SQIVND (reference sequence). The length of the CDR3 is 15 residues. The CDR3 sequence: CASRSTGGLIETQYF. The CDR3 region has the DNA TGTGCCAGTAGATCGACAGGGGGCTTGATAGAGACCCAGTACTTC.

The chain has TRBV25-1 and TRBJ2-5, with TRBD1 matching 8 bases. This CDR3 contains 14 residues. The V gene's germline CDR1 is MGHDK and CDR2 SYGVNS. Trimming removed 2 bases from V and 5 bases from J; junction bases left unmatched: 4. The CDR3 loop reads CASSEQGAWETQYF. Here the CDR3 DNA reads TGTGCCAGCAGTGAACAGGGGGCTTGGGAGACCCAGTACTTC.

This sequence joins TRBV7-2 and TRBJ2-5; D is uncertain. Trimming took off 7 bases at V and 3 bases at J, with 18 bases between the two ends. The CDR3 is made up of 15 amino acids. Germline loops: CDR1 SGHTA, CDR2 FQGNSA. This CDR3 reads CASNARVARKETQYF. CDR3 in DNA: TGTGCCAGCAACGCTCGTGTAGCCCGAAAAGAGACCCAGTACTTC.

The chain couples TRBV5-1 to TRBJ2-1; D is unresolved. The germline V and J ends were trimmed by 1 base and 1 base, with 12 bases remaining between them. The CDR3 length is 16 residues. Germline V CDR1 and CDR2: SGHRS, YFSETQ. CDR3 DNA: TGCGCCAGCAGCTTGACGCTCCAGAGGTCCTACAATGAGCAGTTCTTC. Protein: CASSLTLQRSYNEQFF.

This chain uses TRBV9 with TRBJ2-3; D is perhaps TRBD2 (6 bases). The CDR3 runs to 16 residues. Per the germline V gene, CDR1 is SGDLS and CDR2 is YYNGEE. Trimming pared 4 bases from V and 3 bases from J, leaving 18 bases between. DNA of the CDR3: TGTGCCAGCAGCCCCTCGGGACTCCCAGGGACAGATACGCAGTATTTT. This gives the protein CASSPSGLPGTDTQYF.

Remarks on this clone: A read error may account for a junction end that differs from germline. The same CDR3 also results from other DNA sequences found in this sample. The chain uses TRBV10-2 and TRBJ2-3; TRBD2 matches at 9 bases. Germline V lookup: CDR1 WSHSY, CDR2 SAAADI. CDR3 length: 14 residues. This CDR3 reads CASRASGVSDTQYF. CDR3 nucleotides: TGCGCTAGCAGGGCTAGCGGGGTTTCAGATACGCAGTATTTT.